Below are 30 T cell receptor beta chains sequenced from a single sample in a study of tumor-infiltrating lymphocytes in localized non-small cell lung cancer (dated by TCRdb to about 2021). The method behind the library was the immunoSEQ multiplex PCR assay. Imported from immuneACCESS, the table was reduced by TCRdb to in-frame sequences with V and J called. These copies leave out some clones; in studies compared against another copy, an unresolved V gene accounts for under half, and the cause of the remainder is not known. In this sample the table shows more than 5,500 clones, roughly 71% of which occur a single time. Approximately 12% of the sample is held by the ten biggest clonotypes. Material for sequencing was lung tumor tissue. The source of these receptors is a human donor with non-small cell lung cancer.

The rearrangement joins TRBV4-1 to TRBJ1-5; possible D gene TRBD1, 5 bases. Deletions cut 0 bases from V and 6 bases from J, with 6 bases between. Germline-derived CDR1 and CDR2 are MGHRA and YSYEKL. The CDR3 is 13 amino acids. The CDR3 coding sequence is TGCGCCAGCAGCCAAGATCAGGGTCAGCCCCAGCATTTT. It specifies CASSQDQGQPQHF.

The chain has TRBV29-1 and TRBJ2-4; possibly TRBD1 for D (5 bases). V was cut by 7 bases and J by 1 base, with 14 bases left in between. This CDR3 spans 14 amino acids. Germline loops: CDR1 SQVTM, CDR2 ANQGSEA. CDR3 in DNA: TGCAGCGCCCTTCACTCAGGGGCCAAAAACATTCAGTACTTC. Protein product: CSALHSGAKNIQYF.

CDR3 amino acids: CASSQPPETQYF. DNA of the CDR3: TGTGCCAGCAGCCAACCCCCAGAGACCCAGTACTTC. The chain employs TRBV7-8 and TRBJ2-5, with no clear D. Germline V gene data show CDR1 as SGHVS and CDR2 as FQNEAQ. With 5 bases removed from V and 4 bases from J, the gap between germline ends came to 8 bases. This CDR3 is built from 12 residues. The full variable domain, rest sourced from reference TRBV7-8 and TRBJ2-5, is GAGVSQSPRYKVAKRGQDVALRCDPISGHVSLFWYQQALGQGPEFLTYFQNEAQLDKSGLPSDRFFAERPEGSVSTLKIQRTQQEDSAVYLCASSQPPETQYFGPGTRLLVL.

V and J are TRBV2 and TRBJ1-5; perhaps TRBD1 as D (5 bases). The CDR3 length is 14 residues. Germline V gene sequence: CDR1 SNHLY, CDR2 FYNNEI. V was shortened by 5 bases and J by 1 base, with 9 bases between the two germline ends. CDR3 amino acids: CASSFRDSNQPQHF. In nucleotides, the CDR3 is TGTGCCAGCAGTTTCCGGGACAGCAATCAGCCCCAGCATTTT.

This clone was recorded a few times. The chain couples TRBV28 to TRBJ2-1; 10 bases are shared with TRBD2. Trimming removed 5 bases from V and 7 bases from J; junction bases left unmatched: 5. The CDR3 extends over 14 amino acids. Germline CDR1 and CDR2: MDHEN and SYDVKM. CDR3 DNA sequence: TGTGCCAGCAGTCTCCCGACTAGCGGGAATGAGCAGTTCTTC. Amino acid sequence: CASSLPTSGNEQFF.

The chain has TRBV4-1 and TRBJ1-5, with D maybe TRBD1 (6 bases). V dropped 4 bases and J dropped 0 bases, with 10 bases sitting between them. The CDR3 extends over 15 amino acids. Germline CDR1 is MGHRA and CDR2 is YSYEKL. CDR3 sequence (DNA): TGCGCCAGCAGCCCTGGACAGTCTAGCAATCAGCCCCAGCATTTT. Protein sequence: CASSPGQSSNQPQHF.

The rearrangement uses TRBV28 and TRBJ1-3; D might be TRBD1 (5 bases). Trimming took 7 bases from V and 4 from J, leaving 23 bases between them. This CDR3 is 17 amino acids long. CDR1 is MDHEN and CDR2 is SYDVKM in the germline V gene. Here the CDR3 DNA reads TGTGCCAGCACCCCTGCGAAGGGGACCGCGGCGGGAAACACCATATATTTT. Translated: CASTPAKGTAAGNTIYF.

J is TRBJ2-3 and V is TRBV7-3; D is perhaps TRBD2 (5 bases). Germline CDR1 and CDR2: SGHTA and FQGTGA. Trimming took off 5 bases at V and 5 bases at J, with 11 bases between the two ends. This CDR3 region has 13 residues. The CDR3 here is CASSPDWGDTQYF. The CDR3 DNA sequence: TGTGCCAGCAGCCCGGACTGGGGAGATACGCAGTATTTT. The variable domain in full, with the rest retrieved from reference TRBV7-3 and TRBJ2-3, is GAGVSQTPSNKVTEKGKYVELRCDPISGHTALYWYRQSLGQGPEFLIYFQGTGAADDSGLPNDRFFAVRPEGSVSTLKIQRTERGDSAVYLCASSPDWGDTQYFGPGTRLTVL.

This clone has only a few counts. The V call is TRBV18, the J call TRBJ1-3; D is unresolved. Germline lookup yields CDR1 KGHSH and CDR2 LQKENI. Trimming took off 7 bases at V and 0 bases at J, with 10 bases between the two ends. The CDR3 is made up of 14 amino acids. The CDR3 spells CASLDSNSGNTIYF. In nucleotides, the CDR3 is TGTGCCAGCTTAGATAGTAACTCTGGAAACACCATATATTTT.

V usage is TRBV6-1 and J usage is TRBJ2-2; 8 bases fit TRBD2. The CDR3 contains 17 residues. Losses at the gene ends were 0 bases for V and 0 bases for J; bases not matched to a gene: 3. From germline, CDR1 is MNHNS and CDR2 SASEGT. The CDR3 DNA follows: TGTGCCAGCAGTGAAGCGCGGGGGGCCTCGAACACCGGGGAGCTGTTTTTT. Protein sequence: CASSEARGASNTGELFF.

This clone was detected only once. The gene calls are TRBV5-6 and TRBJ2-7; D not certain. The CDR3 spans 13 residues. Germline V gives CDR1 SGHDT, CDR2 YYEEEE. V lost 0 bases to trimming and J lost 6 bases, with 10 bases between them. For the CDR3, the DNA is TGTGCCAGCAGCTTGGGGGGTTTGGGCGAGCAGTACTTC. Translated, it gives CASSLGGLGEQYF.

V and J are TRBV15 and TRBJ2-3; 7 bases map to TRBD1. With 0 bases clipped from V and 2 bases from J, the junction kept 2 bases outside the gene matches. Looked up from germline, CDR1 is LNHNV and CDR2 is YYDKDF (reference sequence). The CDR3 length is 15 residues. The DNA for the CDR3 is TGTGCCACCAGCAGAGAGACAGGGTTCACAGATACGCAGTATTTT. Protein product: CATSRETGFTDTQYF. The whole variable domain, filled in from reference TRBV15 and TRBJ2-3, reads DAMVIQNPRYQVTQFGKPVTLSCSQTLNHNVMYWYQQKSSQAPKLLFHYYDKDFNNEADTPDNFQSRRPNTSFCFLDIRSPGLGDTAMYLCATSRETGFTDTQYFGPGTRLTVL.

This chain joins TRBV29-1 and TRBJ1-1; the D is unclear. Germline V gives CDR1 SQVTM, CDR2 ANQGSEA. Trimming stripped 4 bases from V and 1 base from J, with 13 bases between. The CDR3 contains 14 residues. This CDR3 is CSVARLTENTEAFF. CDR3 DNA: TGCAGCGTTGCCCGATTGACGGAGAACACTGAAGCTTTCTTT.

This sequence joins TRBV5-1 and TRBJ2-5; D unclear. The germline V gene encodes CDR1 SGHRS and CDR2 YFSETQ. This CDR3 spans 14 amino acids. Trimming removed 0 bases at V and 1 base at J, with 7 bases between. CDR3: CASSLGSTQETQYF. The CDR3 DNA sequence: TGCGCCAGCAGCTTGGGCAGTACCCAAGAGACCCAGTACTTC. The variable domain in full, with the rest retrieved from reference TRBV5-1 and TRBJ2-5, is KAGVTQTPRYLIKTRGQQVTLSCSPISGHRSVSWYQQTPGQGLQFLFEYFSETQRNKGNFPGRFSGRQFSNSRSEMNVSTLELGDSALYLCASSLGSTQETQYFGPGTRLLVL.

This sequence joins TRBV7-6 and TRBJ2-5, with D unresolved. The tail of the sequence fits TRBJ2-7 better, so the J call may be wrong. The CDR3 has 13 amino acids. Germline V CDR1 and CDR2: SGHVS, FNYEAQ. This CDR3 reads CASSLRNKDEQYF. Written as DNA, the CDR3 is TGTGCCAGCAGCTTAAGAAACAAGGACGAGCAGTACTTC.

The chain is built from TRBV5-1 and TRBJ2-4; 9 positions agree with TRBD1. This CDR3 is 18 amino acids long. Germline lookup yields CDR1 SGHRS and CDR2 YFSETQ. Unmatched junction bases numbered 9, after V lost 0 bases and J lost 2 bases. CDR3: CASSLGTGVLESKNIQYF. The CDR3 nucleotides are TGCGCCAGCAGCTTGGGGACAGGGGTTCTCGAATCCAAAAACATTCAGTACTTC. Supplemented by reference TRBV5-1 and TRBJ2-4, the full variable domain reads KAGVTQTPRYLIKTRGQQVTLSCSPISGHRSVSWYQQTPGQGLQFLFEYFSETQRNKGNFPGRFSGRQFSNSRSEMNVSTLELGDSALYLCASSLGTGVLESKNIQYFGAGTRLSVL.

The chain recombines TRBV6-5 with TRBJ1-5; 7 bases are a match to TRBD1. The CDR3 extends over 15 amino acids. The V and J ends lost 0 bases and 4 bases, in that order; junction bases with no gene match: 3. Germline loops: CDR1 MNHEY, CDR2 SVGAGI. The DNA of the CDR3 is TGTGCCAGCAGTTACTCTAGACAGGGTAATCAGCCCCAGCATTTT. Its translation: CASSYSRQGNQPQHF.

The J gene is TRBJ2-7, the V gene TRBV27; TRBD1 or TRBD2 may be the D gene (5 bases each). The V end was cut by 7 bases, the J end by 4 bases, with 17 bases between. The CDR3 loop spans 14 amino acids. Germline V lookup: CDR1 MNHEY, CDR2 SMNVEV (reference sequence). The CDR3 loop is CASTPLGGQYEQYF. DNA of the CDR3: TGTGCCAGCACTCCCCTTGGGGGTCAATACGAGCAGTACTTC.

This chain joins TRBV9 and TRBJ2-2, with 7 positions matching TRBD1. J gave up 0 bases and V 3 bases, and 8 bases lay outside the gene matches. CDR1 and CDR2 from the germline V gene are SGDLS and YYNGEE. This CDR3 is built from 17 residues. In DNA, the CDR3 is TGTGCCAGCAGCGGACAGACAGGGAACCCGAACACCGGGGAGCTGTTTTTT. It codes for CASSGQTGNPNTGELFF.

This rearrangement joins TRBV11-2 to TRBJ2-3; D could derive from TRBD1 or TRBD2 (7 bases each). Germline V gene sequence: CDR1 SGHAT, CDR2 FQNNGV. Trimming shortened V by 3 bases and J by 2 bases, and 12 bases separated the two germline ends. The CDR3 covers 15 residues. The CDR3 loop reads CASSLGGTVTDTQYF. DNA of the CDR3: TGTGCCAGCAGCTTGGGGGGGACAGTCACAGATACGCAGTATTTT.

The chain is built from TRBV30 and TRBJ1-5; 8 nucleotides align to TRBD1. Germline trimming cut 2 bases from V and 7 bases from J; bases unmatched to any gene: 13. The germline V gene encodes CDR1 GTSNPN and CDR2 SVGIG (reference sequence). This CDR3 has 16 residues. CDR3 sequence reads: CAWSFGGTGGTQPQHF. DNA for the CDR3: TGTGCCTGGAGTTTCGGCGGGACAGGAGGGACCCAGCCCCAGCATTTT.

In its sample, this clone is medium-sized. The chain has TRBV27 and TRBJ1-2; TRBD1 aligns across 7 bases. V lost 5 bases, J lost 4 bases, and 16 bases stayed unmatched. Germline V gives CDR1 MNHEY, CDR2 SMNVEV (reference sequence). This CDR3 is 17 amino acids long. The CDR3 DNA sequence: TGTGCCAGCAGTACATTACAGGGGAGAGGTGCGTTCTATGGCTACACCTTC. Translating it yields CASSTLQGRGAFYGYTF.

The CDR3 coding sequence is TGTGCCAGTAGTATAGGGGGCGATGAGCAGTTCTTC. Translated, it gives CASSIGGDEQFF. The V call is TRBV19, the J call TRBJ2-1; possible D gene TRBD1, 5 bases. Germline V lookup: CDR1 LNHDA, CDR2 SQIVND (reference sequence). This CDR3 is 12 amino acids long. V was trimmed by 1 base and J by 8 bases, leaving 6 bases between them.

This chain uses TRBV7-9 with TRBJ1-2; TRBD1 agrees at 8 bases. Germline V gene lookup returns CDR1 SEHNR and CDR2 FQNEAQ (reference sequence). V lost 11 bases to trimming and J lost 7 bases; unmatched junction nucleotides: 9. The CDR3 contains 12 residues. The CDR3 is CAADRGWFGYTF. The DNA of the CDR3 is TGTGCCGCCGACAGGGGCTGGTTTGGCTACACCTTC.

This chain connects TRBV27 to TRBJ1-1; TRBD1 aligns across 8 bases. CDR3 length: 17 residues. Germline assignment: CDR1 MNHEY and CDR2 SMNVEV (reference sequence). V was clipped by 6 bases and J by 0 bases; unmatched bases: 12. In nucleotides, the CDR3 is TGTGCCAGCAGGCAGGGGGCAATCCGGGAGGTGAACACTGAAGCTTTCTTT. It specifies CASRQGAIREVNTEAFF.

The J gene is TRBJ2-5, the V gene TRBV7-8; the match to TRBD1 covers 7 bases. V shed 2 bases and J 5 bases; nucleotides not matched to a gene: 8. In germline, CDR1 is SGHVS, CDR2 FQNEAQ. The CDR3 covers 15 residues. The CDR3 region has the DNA TGTGCCAGCAGCTTAAGACGGACAGGCGGCGAGACCCAGTACTTC. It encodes CASSLRRTGGETQYF.

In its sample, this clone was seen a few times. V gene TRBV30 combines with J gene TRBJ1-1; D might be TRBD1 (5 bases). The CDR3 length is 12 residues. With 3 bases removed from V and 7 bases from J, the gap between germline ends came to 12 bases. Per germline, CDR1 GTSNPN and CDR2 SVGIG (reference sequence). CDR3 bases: TGTGCCTGGAGCCCAGGGCGGGGTGAAGCTTTCTTT. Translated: CAWSPGRGEAFF.

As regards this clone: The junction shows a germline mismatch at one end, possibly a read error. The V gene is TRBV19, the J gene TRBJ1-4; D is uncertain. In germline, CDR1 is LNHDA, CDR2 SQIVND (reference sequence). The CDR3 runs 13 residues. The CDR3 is CATQRPPKEKLFF. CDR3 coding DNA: TGTGCCACCCAGAGACCGCCTAAGGAAAAACTGTTTTTT.

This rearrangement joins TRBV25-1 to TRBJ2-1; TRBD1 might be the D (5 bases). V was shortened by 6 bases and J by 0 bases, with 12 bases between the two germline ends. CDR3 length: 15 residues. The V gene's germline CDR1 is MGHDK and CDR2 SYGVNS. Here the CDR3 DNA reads TGTGCCAGCAGCGTAAGGGGCGCCTCCTACAATGAGCAGTTCTTC. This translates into CASSVRGASYNEQFF.

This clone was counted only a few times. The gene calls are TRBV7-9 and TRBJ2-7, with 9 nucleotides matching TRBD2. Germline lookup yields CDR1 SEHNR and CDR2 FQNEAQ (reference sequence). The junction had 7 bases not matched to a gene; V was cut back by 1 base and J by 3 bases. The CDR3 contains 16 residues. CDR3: CASSLEGTSPYYEQYF. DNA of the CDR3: TGTGCCAGCAGCTTAGAGGGGACTAGCCCTTACTACGAGCAGTACTTC.